This T cell receptor (beta chain) is drawn from a study of blood T cell repertoires in COVID-19. The overall study: Nucleic acid was either cDNA or gDNA, and it came from T cells, B-cell-depleted T cells, or PBMCs.

As handled by the study authors: Amplifying reference gene primers gave estimates of nucleated cell counts. The repertoire was sequenced with immunoSEQ multiplex PCR; TCRdb's copy has only in-frame clones and lacks some. D and trimming come from the DNA, and the V and J calls and clone size come from that table. The repertoire consists of over 250,000 clones, with around nine tenths occurring once and the leading ten covering approximately 9.8%. After removal of 3 bases from V and 3 bases from J, the junction contained 6 bases not matched to a gene. The CDR3 is 15 residues long. From germline, CDR1 is SGHRS and CDR2 YFSETQ.

This chain joins TRBV5-1 and TRBJ1-2, with 9 nucleotides matching TRBD1. The sample was peripheral blood. The TCR sequence derives from a man aged 35-49 years who had recovered from COVID-19. CDR3 loop: CASSWGDRADYGYTF. CDR3 bases: TGCGCCAGCAGCTGGGGGGACAGGGCCGACTATGGCTACACCTTC.